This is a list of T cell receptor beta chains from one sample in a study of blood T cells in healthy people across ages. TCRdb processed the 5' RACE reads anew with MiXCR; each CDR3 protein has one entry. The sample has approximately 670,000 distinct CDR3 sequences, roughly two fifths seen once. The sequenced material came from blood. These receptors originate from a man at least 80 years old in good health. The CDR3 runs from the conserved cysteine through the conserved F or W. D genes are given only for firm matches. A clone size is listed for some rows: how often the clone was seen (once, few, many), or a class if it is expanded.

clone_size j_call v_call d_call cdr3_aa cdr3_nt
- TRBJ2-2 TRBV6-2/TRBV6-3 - CANQAGPGTGELFF TGTGCCAACCAAGCGGGCCCGGGCACCGGGGAGCTGTTTTTT
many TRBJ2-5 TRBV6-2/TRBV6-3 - CASSRGETQYF TGTGCCAGCAGTCGGGGTGAGACCCAGTACTTC
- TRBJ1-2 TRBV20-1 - CSALGLIYGYTF TGCAGTGCCCTGGGACTGATCTATGGCTACACCTTC
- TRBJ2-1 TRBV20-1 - CSAPDPPEQFF TGCAGTGCTCCGGACCCTCCGGAGCAGTTCTTC
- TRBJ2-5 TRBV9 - CASSVGILGGYNEQYF TGTGCCAGCAGCGTAGGCATCCTAGGTGGCTACAATGAGCAGTACTTC
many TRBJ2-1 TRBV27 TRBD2 CASSPGLAGVWFF TGTGCCAGCAGTCCAGGACTAGCGGGAGTCTGGTTCTTC
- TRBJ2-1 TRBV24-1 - CATSGTTYNEQFF TGTGCCACCTCCGGGACCACCTACAATGAGCAGTTCTTC
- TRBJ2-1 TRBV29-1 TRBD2 CSVGGLGLNNEQFF TGCAGCGTTGGGGGACTAGGCTTAAACAATGAGCAGTTCTTC
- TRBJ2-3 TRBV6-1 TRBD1 CASSNRDSDTDTQYF TGTGCCAGCAGTAACCGGGACAGCGACACAGATACGCAGTATTTT
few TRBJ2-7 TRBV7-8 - CASSPNTAGTYEQYF TGTGCCAGCAGCCCCAACACGGCGGGAACCTACGAGCAGTACTTC
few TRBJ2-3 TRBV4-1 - CASSHDGGKGQLFTDTQYF TGCGCCAGCAGCCACGACGGGGGAAAGGGACAGCTATTCACAGATACGCAGTATTTT
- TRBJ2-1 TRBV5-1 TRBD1 CASSFGQGAGEQFF TGCGCCAGCAGCTTCGGCCAGGGGGCAGGGGAGCAGTTCTTC
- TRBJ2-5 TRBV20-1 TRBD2 CSAKTGRAPNEQYF TGCAGTGCCAAAACCGGGAGGGCCCCCAATGAGCAGTACTTC
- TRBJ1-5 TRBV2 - CASSNQGRGNQPQHF TGTGCCAGCAGTAATCAGGGGCGAGGCAATCAGCCCCAGCATTTT
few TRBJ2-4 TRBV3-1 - CASSQDPDRRRGEQYF TGTGCCAGCAGCCAAGACCCGGACAGGCGGCGGGGTGAGCAGTACTTC